The 29 T cell receptor beta chains reported below all come from one sample, sequenced in a study of blood T cells in healthy people across ages. It was with a sample-barcoded 5' primer and a J-beta primer mix that a second PCR of roughly 6 to 12 cycles was run. TCRdb processed the 5' RACE reads anew with MiXCR; each CDR3 protein has one entry. The table has around 820,000 distinct CDR3 sequences, about 25% seen once. The sample was also reused in another study, on T cells of mothers and their children.

The sample taken for sequencing was blood. These receptors all come from a boy aged 10-17 years in good health.

The sample holds a few counts of this clonotype. CDR3 DNA: TGCAGCGTCCGGGACAGCTCCTACAATGAGCAGTTCTTC. It encodes CSVRDSSYNEQFF. The rearrangement links TRBV29-1 to TRBJ2-1; TRBD1 agrees at 7 bases. J was trimmed by 0 bases and V by 6 bases; bases with no gene match: 2. The CDR3 consists of 13 residues. Germline V gene data show CDR1 as SQVTM and CDR2 as ANQGSEA.

This clonotype was observed a few times. The chain uses TRBV6-2 or TRBV6-3 and TRBJ2-2, with TRBD1 matching 7 bases. This CDR3 has 14 amino acids. Losses at the gene ends were 5 bases for V and 6 bases for J; bases not matched to a gene: 6. Germline V gene lookup returns CDR1 MNHEY and CDR2 SVGEGT. CDR3 amino acids: CASSLTGEPGELFF. CDR3 nucleotides: TGTGCCAGCAGTCTTACAGGGGAGCCCGGGGAGCTGTTTTTT.

Here the CDR3 reads CAISEIVYNEQFF. CDR3 DNA sequence: TGTGCCATCAGCGAGATCGTCTACAATGAGCAGTTCTTC. J is TRBJ2-1 and V is TRBV10-3; D gene unclear. Trimming shortened V by 6 bases and J by 3 bases, and 9 bases separated the two germline ends. Germline loops: CDR1 ENHRY, CDR2 SYGVKD. CDR3 size: 13 residues.

The J gene is TRBJ2-1, the V gene TRBV11-3; tentative D call: TRBD1 (5 bases). CDR1 SGHNT and CDR2 YENEEA come from the germline V gene. The CDR3 length is 14 residues. The V end lost 3 bases, the J end lost 5 bases, and 11 bases lay between the germline ends. DNA for the CDR3: TGTGCCAGCAGCTTGGCGCGACAGAACAATGAGCAGTTCTTC. Protein: CASSLARQNNEQFF.

V is TRBV29-1 and J is TRBJ1-1; possibly TRBD1 for D (5 bases). V gave up 5 bases and J gave up 0 bases, with 10 bases separating them. The V gene's germline CDR1 is SQVTM and CDR2 ANQGSEA. The CDR3 extends over 13 amino acids. This CDR3 reads CSVRQPMNTEAFF. The CDR3 DNA reads as TGCAGCGTTCGACAGCCCATGAACACTGAAGCTTTCTTT.

This chain uses TRBV7-2 with TRBJ1-2; D is undetermined. Trimming stripped 1 base from V and 7 bases from J, with 7 bases between. Per germline, CDR1 SGHTA and CDR2 FQGNSA. This CDR3 comprises 12 residues. CDR3 nucleotide sequence: TGTGCCAGCAGCTTAGTGGCAGGTGGCTACACCTTC. Its protein is CASSLVAGGYTF. Drawing the rest from reference TRBV7-2 and TRBJ1-2, the complete variable domain is GAGVSQSPSNKVTEKGKDVELRCDPISGHTALYWYRQSLGQGLEFLIYFQGNSAPDKSGLPSDRFSAERTGGSVSTLTIQRTQQEDSAVYLCASSLVAGGYTFGSGTRLTVV.

The chain has TRBV28 and TRBJ2-5; 10 nucleotides match TRBD1. The CDR3 contains 14 residues. Germline values: CDR1 MDHEN, CDR2 SYDVKM. Trimming at V came to 8 bases and at J to 4 bases, leaving 7 bases not matched to a gene. The CDR3 reads CASGGTGVRETQYF. CDR3 coding DNA: TGTGCCAGCGGGGGGACAGGGGTGAGAGAGACCCAGTACTTC.

This clonotype appeared a few times. This chain connects TRBV28 to TRBJ2-7, with TRBD1 matching over 12 bases. J gave up 6 bases and V 3 bases, and 6 bases lay outside the gene matches. CDR1 MDHEN and CDR2 SYDVKM come from the germline V gene. The CDR3 sequence is 15 residues long. For the CDR3, the DNA is TGTGCCAGCAGTTTGCCCGGGACAGGGGGCTCCGAGCAGTACTTC. The encoded protein is CASSLPGTGGSEQYF.

The chain joins TRBV5-4 to TRBJ2-5, with a possible D match to TRBD2 (6 bases). The J call could be wrong; TRBJ2-1 is a better fit for the DNA end. Germline CDR1 reads SGHNT; CDR2 reads YYREEE (reference sequence). This CDR3 is built from 13 residues. This CDR3 is CASSWPPGREQFF. The DNA for the CDR3 is TGTGCCAGCTCTTGGCCACCGGGGAGGGAGCAGTTCTTC.

There are a few counts of this clonotype. J is TRBJ1-6 and V is TRBV27; 7 nucleotides agree with TRBD1. CDR1 and CDR2 (germline): MNHEY, SMNVEV (reference sequence). The V and J ends lost 7 bases and 10 bases, in that order; junction bases with no gene match: 13. This CDR3 has 15 residues. As DNA, the CDR3 is TGTGCCAGCACCGGGGACAGCCCCTACCAGTCACCCCTCCACTTT. Translation gives CASTGDSPYQSPLHF.

CDR3 bases: TGTGCCAGCCGCGGACCGGGCACAGATACGCAGTATTTT. It specifies CASRGPGTDTQYF. This chain uses TRBV6-4 with TRBJ2-3; D call uncertain. Germline V gives CDR1 MRHNA, CDR2 SNTAGT. This CDR3 comprises 13 residues. V lost 8 bases and J 1 base, leaving 10 bases between the germline ends.

The table lists this clonotype with a few counts. V is TRBV20-1 and J is TRBJ2-3; D is uncertain. V lost 8 bases and J lost 0, with 3 bases in between. CDR1 is DFQATT and CDR2 is SNEGSKA in the germline V gene (reference sequence). The CDR3 runs to 10 residues. CDR3 region: CSSSTDTQYF. The DNA of the CDR3 is TGCAGTTCCAGCACAGATACGCAGTATTTT.

This clonotype was detected only a few times. The chain uses TRBV20-1 and TRBJ2-7; D is unresolved. The end of the DNA aligns better with TRBJ2-5, so the J call may be wrong. CDR3 length equals 15 residues. Germline CDR1 DFQATT, CDR2 SNEGSKA (reference sequence). The CDR3 reads CSASDLRQPVETQYF. The CDR3 DNA reads as TGCAGTGCTAGTGACCTAAGGCAGCCCGTCGAGACCCAGTACTTC.

The sample holds a few counts of this clonotype. The rearrangement links TRBV15 to TRBJ2-5; D gene uncertain. V shed 2 bases and J shed 5 bases, with 9 bases lying between them. Germline lookup yields CDR1 LNHNV and CDR2 YYDKDF (reference sequence). The CDR3 extends over 13 amino acids. The DNA for the CDR3 is TGTGCCACCAGCAGACAACAAAGGGAGACCCAGTACTTC. This sequence encodes CATSRQQRETQYF.

This clonotype has more than one count but fewer than ten. The rearrangement uses TRBV12-3 or TRBV12-4 and TRBJ2-3; TRBD1 matches at 8 bases. V lost 8 bases to trimming and J lost 3 bases; unmatched junction nucleotides: 7. This CDR3 is built from 14 residues. CDR3 amino acids: CASEDRGVTDTQYF. CDR3 DNA: TGTGCCAGCGAAGACAGGGGTGTAACAGATACGCAGTATTTT.

Only a few counts were recorded for this clonotype. The CDR3 loop is CASSPGRMGTDTQYF. DNA of the CDR3: TGTGCCAGCAGCCCAGGTCGGATGGGCACAGATACGCAGTATTTT. V gene TRBV28 combines with J gene TRBJ2-3; D remains ambiguous. Trimming took 6 bases from V and 1 from J, leaving 14 bases between them. This CDR3 contains 15 residues. Germline V CDR1 and CDR2: MDHEN, SYDVKM.

The chain carries TRBV15 and TRBJ2-5; D not resolved. Trimming shortened V by 0 bases and J by 0 bases, and 11 bases separated the two germline ends. This CDR3 region has 16 residues. Germline V gives CDR1 LNHNV, CDR2 YYDKDF (reference sequence). CDR3 DNA: TGTGCCACCAGCAGAGAGTTGGCCAAGAACCAAGAGACCCAGTACTTC. Translating gives CATSRELAKNQETQYF.

Ten or more counts support this clonotype. The genes are TRBV9 and TRBJ2-7; no reliable D call. Per the germline V gene, CDR1 is SGDLS and CDR2 is YYNGEE. V was pared by 0 bases and J by 2 bases, with 9 bases between. This CDR3 spans 14 amino acids. The CDR3 DNA reads TGTGCCAGCAGCGTAGGTAGTTCCACCTACGAGCAGTACTTC. Translating gives CASSVGSSTYEQYF.

CDR3: CASSSQGSEAFF. In nucleotides, the CDR3 is TGTGCCAGCAGCTCACAGGGTTCTGAAGCTTTCTTT. The J gene is TRBJ1-1, the V gene TRBV3-1, with TRBD1 as a possible D gene (6 bases). V lost 5 bases and J 6 bases, leaving 10 bases between the germline ends. Germline CDR1 and CDR2: LGHDT and YNNKEL (reference sequence). The CDR3 loop spans 12 amino acids.

This clonotype has more than one count but fewer than ten. This chain connects TRBV28 to TRBJ2-7, with D tentatively TRBD2 (5 bases). Germline V gives CDR1 MDHEN, CDR2 SYDVKM. This CDR3 has 13 residues. V shed 5 bases and J shed 3 bases, with 11 bases lying between them. CDR3 residues: CASSQLGVYEQYF. CDR3 bases: TGTGCCAGCAGTCAGCTGGGAGTCTACGAGCAGTACTTC. Full variable domain (missing parts from reference TRBV28 and TRBJ2-7): DVKVTQSSRYLVKRTGEKVFLECVQDMDHENMFWYRQDPGLGLRLIYFSYDVKMKEKGDIPEGYSVSREKKERFSLILESASTNQTSMYLCASSQLGVYEQYFGPGTRLTVT.

This clonotype was counted between two and nine times. The chain carries TRBV2 and TRBJ1-1, with D unclear. The CDR3 runs to 13 residues. V shed 3 bases and J shed 1 base, with 6 bases lying between them. The germline gives CDR1 SNHLY, CDR2 FYNNEI. Here the CDR3 reads CASSDQENTEAFF. The CDR3 DNA sequence: TGTGCCAGCAGTGATCAGGAGAACACTGAAGCTTTCTTT. The variable domain in full, completed from reference TRBV2 and TRBJ1-1, reads EPEVTQTPSHQVTQMGQEVILRCVPISNHLYFYWYRQILGQKVEFLVSFYNNEISEKSEIFDDQFSVERPDGSNFTLKIRSTKLEDSAMYFCASSDQENTEAFFGQGTRLTVV.

The chain employs TRBV28 and TRBJ1-2; D call uncertain. This CDR3 is built from 16 residues. The ends were cut back, 2 bases at V and 0 bases at J, with 13 bases in the middle. Looked up from germline, CDR1 is MDHEN and CDR2 is SYDVKM. In nucleotides, the CDR3 is TGTGCCAGCAGTTTAGTGGGTCAGACGGCTAACTATGGCTACACCTTC. It codes for CASSLVGQTANYGYTF.

This clonotype was observed a few times. The chain uses TRBV2 and TRBJ2-5, with D possibly called TRBD1 or TRBD2 (5 bases each). The J call may not be correct, given that the DNA end is closer to TRBJ2-7. Germline CDR1 reads SNHLY; CDR2 reads FYNNEI. The CDR3 runs 14 residues. The CDR3 coding sequence is TGTGCCAGCAGGGATATGGGACGGGGCTACGAGCAGTACTTC. Encoded protein: CASRDMGRGYEQYF.

The J gene is TRBJ2-6, the V gene TRBV7-8; D may be TRBD1 or TRBD2 (5 bases each). Germline assignment: CDR1 SGHVS and CDR2 FQNEAQ. V shed 3 bases and J shed 2 bases, with 26 bases lying between them. The CDR3 totals 21 residues. CDR3 in amino acids: CASSFVVGTGTHFPGANVLTF. In nucleotides, the CDR3 is TGTGCCAGCAGCTTTGTTGTGGGGACGGGAACCCACTTTCCTGGGGCCAACGTCCTGACTTTC.

This chain links TRBV15 with TRBJ2-4; D possibly corresponds to TRBD1 (6 bases). The CDR3 runs 15 residues. From germline, CDR1 is LNHNV and CDR2 YYDKDF (reference sequence). Trimming stripped 7 bases from V and 0 bases from J, with 13 bases between. The CDR3 coding sequence is TGTGCCACCACCAGGACAGAACTAGCCAAAAACATTCAGTACTTC. Encoded protein: CATTRTELAKNIQYF.

The chain combines TRBV7-9 with TRBJ2-5; 7 bases are a match to TRBD2. V gave up 6 bases and J gave up 3 bases; unmatched junction bases: 4. CDR1 and CDR2 from the germline V gene are SEHNR and FQNEAQ (reference sequence). This CDR3 contains 13 residues. The CDR3 DNA reads as TGTGCCAGCAGTGGGACTATCGAAGAGACCCAGTACTTC. Residues: CASSGTIEETQYF.

This clonotype was picked up a small number of times. The chain is built from TRBV7-9 and TRBJ2-5; 9 bases fit TRBD1. The CDR3 is 15 amino acids. CDR1 and CDR2 (germline): SEHNR, FQNEAQ (reference sequence). V shed 5 bases, J shed 3 bases, and the junction held 7 bases outside the gene matches. The CDR3 nucleotides read TGTGCCAGCAGCCTGGGACAGGGCCTTGAAGAGACCCAGTACTTC. Its translation is CASSLGQGLEETQYF.

The gene calls are TRBV4-3 and TRBJ2-5, with 12 bases identical to TRBD2. The end of the DNA is better explained by TRBJ2-1, so the J call may be wrong. The CDR3 spans 15 residues. CDR1 and CDR2 from the germline V gene are LGHNA and YSLEER. The CDR3 reads CASSQDRTSGEKQFF. CDR3 DNA: TGCGCCAGCAGCCAAGATAGGACTAGCGGGGAAAAGCAGTTCTTC.

This clonotype was observed a few times. This chain uses TRBV19 with TRBJ2-5; TRBD2 agrees at 10 bases. The J call is in doubt because the DNA end fits TRBJ2-1 better. CDR3 size: 14 residues. CDR1 is LNHDA and CDR2 is SQIVND in the germline V gene (reference sequence). Here the CDR3 DNA reads TGTGCCAGTAGTGCAGCGGGAGGGCCCAATGAGCAGTTCTTC. Protein product: CASSAAGGPNEQFF.